A selection of T cell receptor beta chains follows, all from one sample in a study of beta chain features in type 1 diabetes. Method: immunoSEQ multiplex PCR; TCRdb's copy keeps in-frame clones and lacks some. This sample has some 640,000 clones, with more than 12% found just once. Source material: naive CD4+ T cells from blood. The receptors were sampled from a man aged 18 to 29 with type 1 diabetes. Each CDR3 is given with its conserved first and last residue. Only part of the rows carry a size: once, few, many, or a class if the clone is expanded.

>TRBJ2-7|TRBV4-2|-
CASSQVTGSGGFYEQYF
>TRBJ2-3|TRBV5-1|few
CASSLGQPTDTQYF
>TRBJ2-6|TRBV5-4|few
CASSLVSGANVLTF
>TRBJ1-4|TRBV30|few
CAQGPPSATNEKLFF
>TRBJ1-1|TRBV27|-
CASSSNGNTEAFF
>TRBJ2-1|TRBV18|few
CASSPTSITGKSYNEQFF
>TRBJ2-7|TRBV9|few
CASSPHPYQGTYEQYF
>TRBJ2-5|TRBV9|few
CASSVQGTQETQYF
>TRBJ2-1|TRBV7-2|few
CASSYSRPSGEFF
>TRBJ2-7|TRBV6-5|few
CASSYAPDTRDEQYF
>TRBJ2-3|TRBV6-6|few
CASTQGADTQYF
>TRBJ1-5|TRBV2|few
CASSEARRVNQPQHF
>TRBJ1-2|TRBV5-1|-
CASSLVGLYSYGYTF
>TRBJ2-7|TRBV29-1|-
CSALGQHYEQYF
>TRBJ1-5|TRBV30|few
CAWSVTGNQPQHF
>TRBJ2-3|TRBV29-1|-
CSVVLLYTQYF
>TRBJ2-7|TRBV7-9|-
CASTPDYATYEQYF
>TRBJ2-7|TRBV6-5|few
CASSYSRASGYEQYF
>TRBJ2-3|TRBV7-9|-
CASSPKERGGGITDTQYF
>TRBJ2-1|TRBV9|-
CASSTHSAQTYNEQFF
>TRBJ1-2|TRBV7-9|-
CASSPRRAGGLDYGYTF
>TRBJ2-1|TRBV5-6|few
CASSLGQLVWNEQFF
>TRBJ2-3|TRBV7-3|few
CASSPSLGRTDTQYF
>TRBJ1-2|TRBV7-9|-
CASSFGGYTF
>TRBJ2-7|TRBV30|few
CAWSPGGYEQYF
>TRBJ1-2|TRBV4-3|few
CASSHPGSRDYGYTF
>TRBJ2-5|TRBV7-9|few
CASSRAGEETQYF